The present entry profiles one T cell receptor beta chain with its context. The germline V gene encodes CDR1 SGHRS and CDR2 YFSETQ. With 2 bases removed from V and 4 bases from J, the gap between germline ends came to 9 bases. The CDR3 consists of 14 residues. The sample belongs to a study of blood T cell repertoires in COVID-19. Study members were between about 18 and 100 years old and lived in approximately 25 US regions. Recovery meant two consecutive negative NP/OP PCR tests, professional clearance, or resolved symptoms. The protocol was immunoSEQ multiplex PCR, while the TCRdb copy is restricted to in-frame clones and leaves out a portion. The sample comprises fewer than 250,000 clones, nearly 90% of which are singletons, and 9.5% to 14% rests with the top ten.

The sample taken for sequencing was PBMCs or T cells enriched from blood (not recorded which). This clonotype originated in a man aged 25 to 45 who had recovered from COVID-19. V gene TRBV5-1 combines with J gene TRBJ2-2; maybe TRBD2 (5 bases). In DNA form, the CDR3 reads TGCGCCAGCAGCTTCGGGGTGAGCACCGGGGAGCTGTTTTTT. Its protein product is CASSFGVSTGELFF.